The clone carrying this T cell receptor (beta chain) was detected only a few times. Its antigen is not known. TCR alpha and TCR beta cDNA libraries carrying sample barcodes and UMIs came from 5'RACE with constant-segment primers. In TCRdb, the 5' RACE reads were re-called with MiXCR into one record per CDR3 protein. The data show 200,000 or so distinct CDR3 sequences, about 18% seen once. These data are taken from a study of T-cell memory formation after mild COVID-19. Across the whole study: The TCR clusters were mostly specific to one donor. Study-wide results and limits: Pre-infection memory already had some responding clones, implying cross-reactive memory joined. Whether day 37 second-wave clones are SARS-CoV-2-specific was not confirmed.

Trimming cost V 5 bases and J 7 bases; bases outside gene matches: 10. The germline V gene has CDR1 SEHNR and CDR2 FQNEAQ (reference sequence). The CDR3 is 14 amino acids. This rearrangement joins TRBV7-9 to TRBJ1-1, with 7 positions matching TRBD1. The sample consisted of PBMCs or a T cell subset sorted from them (not recorded which). The receptor was isolated from an adult woman who had mild COVID-19 (a few samples of this study predate the infection). Cell type and time point are not known. The CDR3 region has the DNA TGTGCCAGCAGCATGACGACAGGGCCTCATGAAGCTTTCTTT. Its translation is CASSMTTGPHEAFF. Full variable domain (missing parts from reference TRBV7-9 and TRBJ1-1): DTGVSQNPRHKITKRGQNVTFRCDPISEHNRLYWYRQTLGQGPEFLTYFQNEAQLEKSRLLSDRFSAERPKGSFSTLEIQRTEQGDSAMYLCASSMTTGPHEAFFGQGTRLTVV.